This TCR beta chain was captured by sequencing in a study of post-analysis software for immune sequencing data. The CDR3 spans 13 residues. The germline V gene encodes CDR1 MNHEY and CDR2 SVGAGI. The V and J ends lost 8 bases and 7 bases, in that order; junction bases with no gene match: 5. General study findings and limits: The five TRBV segments detected at higher frequency in patients than in controls included TRBV5-6, TRBV5-1 and TRBV20-1.

A word on this clonotype: Its matching antigen is unknown.

Unique molecular identifiers tagged the TCR beta cDNA libraries. Some 500,000 cDNA molecules were obtained per 1 to 10 million input T cells. TCRdb re-derived calls from the PCR reads in MiXCR, one entry per CDR3 protein. This sample carries fewer than 700,000 distinct CDR3 sequences, roughly two fifths of them seen once, and the ten largest clones take approximately 1.7%. This clonotype was sampled from a girl aged 10-17 years with multiple sclerosis. Material: blood. The J gene is TRBJ2-7, the V gene TRBV6-5, with 13 positions matching TRBD2. The CDR3 spells CASGLAGVVEQYF. The DNA of the CDR3 is TGTGCCAGCGGACTAGCGGGAGTCGTTGAGCAGTACTTC.